Each of the 20 T cell receptor beta chains below was sequenced from the same sample in a study of cytomegalovirus exposure and HLA in healthy donors. The primer mix had 60 Vbeta and 13 Jbeta primers. Clones were read by immunoSEQ multiplex PCR, and TCRdb kept only the in-frame ones, dropping some. The sample lists 150,000 to 200,000 clones; over 80% were seen once. Material for sequencing was PBMCs. These TCRs come from a human donor in good health.

This sequence joins TRBV10-3 and TRBJ2-1, with a possible D match to TRBD2 (7 bases). Germline assignment: CDR1 ENHRY and CDR2 SYGVKD. Trimming cost V 6 bases and J 0 bases, with 15 bases left between them. There are 16 residues in the CDR3. CDR3 sequence: CAIRPGAGDSYNEQFF. DNA of the CDR3: TGTGCCATCAGGCCGGGGGCGGGGGACTCCTACAATGAGCAGTTCTTC.

This chain links TRBV11-3 with TRBJ2-5; a weak D match, TRBD2 (7 bases). CDR3 length equals 14 residues. V shed 4 bases and J shed 4 bases, with 13 bases lying between them. The V gene's germline CDR1 is SGHNT and CDR2 YENEEA. As DNA, the CDR3 is TGTGCCAGCAGCTGGGAGGGGGTAAGAGAGACCCAGTACTTC. Translation gives CASSWEGVRETQYF.

This clone is deemed medium-sized (0.01 to 0.1%). The chain uses TRBV6-4 and TRBJ2-1; 12 nucleotides match TRBD2. The length of the CDR3 is 15 residues. CDR1 and CDR2 (germline): MRHNA, SNTAGT. Trimming took 2 bases from V and 4 from J; bases not matched to a gene: 0. The CDR3 sequence is CASSDGTSGYNEQFF. The CDR3 region has the DNA TGTGCCAGCAGTGACGGGACTAGCGGGTACAATGAGCAGTTCTTC.

The chain couples TRBV27 to TRBJ2-1, with 13 bases identical to TRBD2. The CDR3 runs 16 residues. V lost 5 bases, J lost 2 bases, and 3 bases stayed unmatched. Per the germline V gene, CDR1 is MNHEY and CDR2 is SMNVEV (reference sequence). In DNA form, the CDR3 reads TGTGCCAGCAGTCCTACTAGCGGGGGGGCCTACAATGAGCAGTTCTTC. This codes for CASSPTSGGAYNEQFF.

The V gene is TRBV4-1, the J gene TRBJ1-2; unclear D gene. V gave up 0 bases and J gave up 5 bases, with 10 bases separating them. The germline gives CDR1 MGHRA, CDR2 YSYEKL. The CDR3 covers 14 residues. The CDR3: CASSQEGRGYGYTF. DNA of the CDR3: TGCGCCAGCAGCCAAGAAGGGCGGGGATATGGCTACACCTTC.

Details on this clone: Sequence at one end of the junction differs from germline and may be a read error. The chain combines TRBV15 with TRBJ2-7; 10 bases fit TRBD1. The CDR3 is made up of 13 amino acids. Looked up from germline, CDR1 is LNHNV and CDR2 is YYDKDF (reference sequence). The CDR3 DNA reads TGTGCCACCAGCAGATATTTGGACAGGGGGATATCCTTC. Encoded protein: CATSRYLDRGISF. Full variable domain (outside the CDR3, taken from reference TRBV15 and TRBJ2-7): DAMVIQNPRYQVTQFGKPVTLSCSQTLNHNVMYWYQQKSSQAPKLLFHYYDKDFNNEADTPDNFQSRRPNTSFCFLDIRSPGLGDTAMYLCATSRYLDRGISFGPGTRLTVT.

This chain links TRBV2 with TRBJ2-7; D is possibly TRBD1 (5 bases). Germline CDR1 and CDR2: SNHLY and FYNNEI. CDR3 size: 15 residues. Trimming shortened V by 3 bases and J by 2 bases, and 14 bases separated the two germline ends. DNA for the CDR3: TGTGCCAGCAGTGATTTAGGGGTGAGCCCCTACGAGCAGTACTTC. Protein sequence: CASSDLGVSPYEQYF.

The V and J genes are TRBV19 and TRBJ1-2; TRBD1 matches 8 bases. Germline lookup yields CDR1 LNHDA and CDR2 SQIVND (reference sequence). V was pared by 5 bases and J by 4 bases, with 12 bases of the junction left unmatched. This CDR3 is built from 16 residues. This chain's CDR3 is CASSPSGQGGGYGYTF. CDR3 nucleotide sequence: TGTGCCAGTAGTCCATCCGGACAGGGCGGCGGCTATGGCTACACCTTC.

There are a few counts of this clone. J is TRBJ2-1 and V is TRBV27; the match to TRBD1 covers 11 bases. This CDR3 contains 14 residues. The germline V gene encodes CDR1 MNHEY and CDR2 SMNVEV (reference sequence). The V and J ends lost 5 bases and 8 bases, in that order; junction bases with no gene match: 5. The CDR3 protein is CASSPGQGGYEQFF. CDR3 coding DNA: TGTGCCAGCAGTCCGGGACAGGGGGGATATGAGCAGTTCTTC.

The chain joins TRBV11-3 to TRBJ2-5, with D possibly being TRBD2 (6 bases). The tail of the sequence fits TRBJ2-7 better, so the J call may be wrong. The CDR3 sequence is 13 residues long. Germline lookup yields CDR1 SGHNT and CDR2 YENEEA. The CDR3 DNA follows: TGTGCCAGCAGCCCCCGGGGGTTCTACGAGCAGTACTTC. It yields the protein CASSPRGFYEQYF.

This clone occurred a few times. This sequence joins TRBV7-6 and TRBJ1-4; D is unclear. CDR1 and CDR2 from the germline V gene are SGHVS and FNYEAQ. The ends were cut back, 1 base at V and 3 bases at J, with 9 bases in the middle. This CDR3 is 15 amino acids long. The CDR3 DNA follows: TGTGCCAGCAGCTTAGGAGGATCTGCTAATGAAAAACTGTTTTTT. Translation gives CASSLGGSANEKLFF.

The rearrangement uses TRBV6-5 and TRBJ1-1; D ambiguous. V gave up 4 bases and J gave up 1 base, with 13 bases separating them. Germline loops: CDR1 MNHEY, CDR2 SVGAGI. The CDR3 spans 15 residues. The CDR3 loop is CASSSSSAPNTEAFF. For the CDR3, the DNA is TGTGCCAGCAGTTCTAGTTCGGCACCGAACACTGAAGCTTTCTTT.

There are a few counts of this clone. J is TRBJ2-7 and V is TRBV5-1; D perhaps matches TRBD1 (5 bases). Trimming removed 0 bases at V and 3 bases at J, with 7 bases between. Germline V gives CDR1 SGHRS, CDR2 YFSETQ. The CDR3 consists of 13 residues. CDR3 sequence reads: CASSLGGNYEQYF. The CDR3 bases are TGCGCCAGCAGCTTGGGGGGCAACTACGAGCAGTACTTC.

The chain carries TRBV6-6 and TRBJ2-2; D not resolved. V was clipped by 0 bases and J by 0 bases, with 5 bases between them. CDR3 size: 15 residues. Per germline, CDR1 MNHNY and CDR2 SVGAGI (reference sequence). In nucleotides, the CDR3 is TGTGCCAGCAGTTACTCTACACCGAACACCGGGGAGCTGTTTTTT. Translating gives CASSYSTPNTGELFF.

This rearrangement joins TRBV9 to TRBJ2-4; D might be TRBD2 (6 bases). Looked up from germline, CDR1 is SGDLS and CDR2 is YYNGEE. The V end lost 0 bases, the J end lost 3 bases, and 16 bases lay between the germline ends. CDR3 length: 17 amino acids. As DNA, the CDR3 is TGTGCCAGCAGCGTAGAAGGAGGGCGGAAGGGCAAAAACATTCAGTACTTC. Translated, it gives CASSVEGGRKGKNIQYF. Based on the CDR3 plus reference TRBV9 and TRBJ2-4, the full variable domain is DSGVTQTPKHLITATGQRVTLRCSPRSGDLSVYWYQQSLDQGLQFLIQYYNGEERAKGNILERFSAQQFPDLHSELNLSSLELGDSALYFCASSVEGGRKGKNIQYFGAGTRLSVL.

This clone has just one count. The rearrangement joins TRBV5-4 to TRBJ2-3; 13 nucleotides match TRBD2. The CDR3 covers 18 residues. The germline V gene has CDR1 SGHNT and CDR2 YYREEE (reference sequence). V was pared by 1 base and J by 0 bases, with 5 bases of the junction left unmatched. The CDR3 is CASSLLPLAGGSTDTQYF. CDR3 bases: TGTGCCAGCAGCTTGTTACCACTAGCGGGGGGGAGCACAGATACGCAGTATTTT.

The rearrangement uses TRBV7-9 and TRBJ1-2; 7 bases line up with TRBD1. V was clipped by 6 bases and J by 8 bases; unmatched bases: 12. This CDR3 is built from 14 residues. Germline-derived CDR1 and CDR2 are SEHNR and FQNEAQ (reference sequence). CDR3: CASRPSDRAIGYTF. The CDR3 nucleotides read TGTGCCAGCAGACCCTCCGACAGGGCTATCGGCTACACCTTC.

V and J are TRBV6-5 and TRBJ2-5, with 8 bases lining up with TRBD1. The CDR3 length is 14 residues. The V and J ends lost 7 bases and 1 base, in that order; junction bases with no gene match: 5. CDR1 MNHEY and CDR2 SVGAGI come from the germline V gene. This CDR3 reads CASNPDRGQETQYF. The CDR3 region has the DNA TGTGCCAGCAATCCTGACAGGGGCCAAGAGACCCAGTACTTC.

This clone has more than one count but fewer than ten. The V and J genes are TRBV27 and TRBJ2-1; 7 positions agree with TRBD1. Trimming cost V 5 bases and J 7 bases; bases outside gene matches: 14. The CDR3 contains 16 residues. Germline V gene sequence: CDR1 MNHEY, CDR2 SMNVEV (reference sequence). The CDR3 DNA follows: TGTGCCAGCAGTACAACGACAGGGTCCCCTTGGAATGAGCAGTTCTTC. Translated: CASSTTTGSPWNEQFF.

The chain joins TRBV9 to TRBJ2-2; no clear D. V was cut by 4 bases and J by 8 bases, with 9 bases left in between. Per germline, CDR1 SGDLS and CDR2 YYNGEE. The CDR3 consists of 12 residues. For the CDR3, the DNA is TGTGCCAGCAGCCCCATTGCGGGGGAGCTGTTTTTT. Its translation is CASSPIAGELFF.